This T cell receptor beta chain was captured by sequencing in a study of neurological immune-mediated disorders. The cDNA came from 5'RACE with 10-nucleotide random UMIs. Sequencing runs each yielded over 170 million TCR-beta sequences from 15-18 subjects. One entry per CDR3 protein results from TCRdb running MiXCR on the 5' RACE reads. The sample includes fewer than 25,000 distinct CDR3 sequences, about 13% of them seen just once. This clonotype was detected many times. Between the trimmed V and J ends, which lost 0 bases and 3 bases, there was a span of 13 bases. The length of the CDR3 is 15 residues. The germline CDR1 and CDR2 sequences are SGHRS and YFSETQ. The time point was: technical triplicate 1.

The sequence was collected from a female donor with HTLV-1-associated myelopathy (HAM/TSP). The sample was CD4+ T cells from blood. The V and J genes are TRBV5-1 and TRBJ2-7; maybe TRBD1 (6 bases). The CDR3 protein is CASSLVQGQGYEQYF. The CDR3 coding sequence is TGCGCCAGCAGCTTGGTACAGGGTCAGGGCTACGAGCAGTACTTC.